This T cell receptor (beta chain) was sequenced for a study of regulatory T cells in long-lasting Graves disease (dated by TCRdb to about 2021). For context, the study as a whole: In the newly diagnosed Graves' disease group, patients had been taking antithyroid drugs for less than 3 months. The study took place in China and was registered as a clinical trial. This study used TCR sequencing and RNA sequencing of peripheral blood to compare persistent Graves' disease patients against newly diagnosed Graves' disease patients. A total of around 35 samples underwent TCR sequencing, from roughly 13 patients with persistent Graves' disease and 20 or so patients with newly diagnosed Graves' disease. The paper's findings and limits, for the study overall: Sequencing and analysis were limited to the TCR beta chain. Persistent disease showed preferential use of TRBV28, TRBJ1-2 and TRBJ2-5, whereas newly diagnosed disease favored TRBV20-1 and TRBJ2-1. Persistent Graves' disease patients showed lower TCR Shannon entropy and fewer highly expanded clones than newly diagnosed patients, suggesting clonal expansion. Peripheral blood alone was examined, since thyroid tissue, which constituted the primary lesion, could not be accessed. Persistent patients shared more public clonotypes among themselves (over 2,500) than newly diagnosed patients did (more than 850). As a limitation, the authors acknowledged that the small sample size may reduce accuracy.

The cysteine opens and the phenylalanine closes a CDR3 of 11 amino acids. Only the CDR3 portion is preserved as DNA: 33 bases, with reading frame beginning at the first base. V is shortened by 8 bases, J by 5 bases, and the region joining them spans 7 bases. As encoded in the germline V gene (reference sequence), CDR1 is MNHEY while CDR2 is SMNVEV. Per the publication, the time point label means: newly diagnosed GD, antithyroid drugs for less than 3 months. For both TCR sequencing and RNA sequencing, RNA was extracted from PBMCs using TRIzol. The diagnosis of Graves' disease was made according to American Thyroid Association guidelines. Patients were recruited from an endocrinology department in Xi'an, China. From each patient, approximately 9.9 milliliters of peripheral blood was collected into an EDTA anticoagulant tube. Ficoll Paque Plus density gradient separation was used to isolate PBMCs, and no further T cell sorting was performed. An Agilent 2100 Bioanalyzer and agarose gel were used to check RNA quality, while a NanoDrop 2000 measured RNA concentration.

The method was multiplex PCR. Sequencing relied on an Illumina HiSeq 4000. iRepertoire HTBI primers and Arm-PCR amplification of CDR3 regions were used to construct TCR beta libraries. Gel purification was performed on PCR products prior to sequencing. The authors' analysis ran thus. Gene usage analysis of CDR3 amino acid clonotypes relied on the 62 TRBV and 14 TRBJ segments identified across samples. COPE and FqMerger were used to merge the filtered high-quality paired reads into contigs. BLAST was used to align contigs to IMGT TRBV, TRBD and TRBJ reference genes, with CDR3 defined following IMGT. Highly expanded clones were defined as clonotypes with a frequency above 0.1%. Shannon entropy was used to measure repertoire diversity, and the Gini coefficient was used to measure V-J evenness. Clonotypes shared by more than one individual were considered public. The public reads were reanalyzed by TCRdb: fastp trimming at Q25, MiXCR alignment, in-frame beta chains only. Duplicate CDR3 protein sequences are folded into a single record with the most common DNA and genes. TCRdb assigned the V and J calls; the authors' analysis was not used. The table for this sample lists 450,000 to 600,000 distinct CDR3 sequences; around an eighth of them were counted only once. About 10% of the sample lies in the top ten.

In its sample, this clonotype was seen many times. It lacks a known antigen. Base qualities are not provided; no much larger clone lies one nucleotide away. The data also belong to a second study, concerning T cells in Graves' hyperthyroidism and ophthalmopathy. Taken from the second paper: A patient counted as having stable Graves' hyperthyroidism if no progression to ophthalmopathy occurred over 18 months of follow-up. Hyperthyroidism patients were newly diagnosed, with disease duration under 2 months, and aged 18 to 65 years. Patients with uncontrolled infections, other autoimmune diseases, pregnancy or lactation were excluded. Diagnoses relied on clinical symptoms, serum thyroxine and TRAb, thyroid ultrasound and orbital computed tomography. The TCR CDR3 was subjected to a first round of RT-PCR using the HTBI primer set and the Qiagen OneStep RT-PCR kit. Most expanded thyroid clonotypes (frequency above 0.001) were also found in blood, which suggests that blood repertoires may mirror thyroid immune responses. In cross-validation, a model built on a 13 V-J signature told ophthalmopathy apart from stable hyperthyroidism with 85% to 90% sensitivity and roughly 82% specificity, and in testing the same model reached 80%/75%. In validation, the model predicted progression to ophthalmopathy with about 71% sensitivity and approximately 74% specificity, a median of about 6.7 months before onset. TCR V-J signatures able to tell the groups apart were searched for in a discovery cohort of approximately 95 patients, of whom approximately 40 had Graves' ophthalmopathy and roughly 59 had stable Graves' hyperthyroidism. Prospective prediction of ophthalmopathy was tested in an independent validation cohort consisting of 18 to 20 hyperthyroidism patients and approximately 16 patients who later progressed to ophthalmopathy. The roughly 99 discovery patients were divided at random into training and test sets in a 7:3 ratio. In addition, the study compared T-cell repertoires in thyroid tissue and in blood from several Graves' hyperthyroidism patients. After blood sampling, hyperthyroidism patients were treated with methimazole at a starting dose of 30 mg daily, and ophthalmopathy patients were treated with high-dose intravenous methylprednisolone. Libraries were constructed in a second round of multiplex PCR, after which size selection and purification were performed. Libraries were sequenced paired-end with 100 bp reads on an Illumina HiSeq2000. Raw data were processed with SOAPnuke, discarding reads with adapters, uncalled bases, mean Phred below 15, or no exact constant-primer or identifier match. COPE v1.2.5 was used to merge high-quality paired reads, and clonotypes were defined as unique nucleotide sequences. MiTCR v1.1 was used to align clonotypes to the IMGT TRBV, TRBD and TRBJ reference segments. The analysis included only V-J combinations with a frequency above 0.0001, which together covered 99% to 99.2% of the repertoires. A TCS score was defined as the ratio between F50 (clonal expansion) and ExV (chaos), using BLOSUM62-based TCRdist between CDR3 peptides within each V-J. Welch's t-statistics and random forest reduced fewer than 550 V-J features to some 14, which were used in a naive Bayes classifier (R e1071). Sample size was not statistically predetermined, and blinding of investigators to group allocation was not performed. TCR Vbeta CDR3 sequencing of 120 to 150 peripheral blood samples (more than 40 ophthalmopathy, over 70 hyperthyroidism and some 17 progressor patients) is reported in the paper.

The rearrangement combines TRBV27 with TRBJ1-3; no D gene can be assigned with confidence. The sequencing here drew on peripheral blood mononuclear cells (PBMCs), taken at new diagnosis, from a patient treated with antithyroid drugs. The source of this sequence is a man under 40 with Graves disease. Donor details come from another sample of the same person, matched by shared clones. For the CDR3, the sequence is CASPQRNTIYF. The DNA sequence reads TGTGCCAGCCCCCAGAGAAACACCATATATTTT.